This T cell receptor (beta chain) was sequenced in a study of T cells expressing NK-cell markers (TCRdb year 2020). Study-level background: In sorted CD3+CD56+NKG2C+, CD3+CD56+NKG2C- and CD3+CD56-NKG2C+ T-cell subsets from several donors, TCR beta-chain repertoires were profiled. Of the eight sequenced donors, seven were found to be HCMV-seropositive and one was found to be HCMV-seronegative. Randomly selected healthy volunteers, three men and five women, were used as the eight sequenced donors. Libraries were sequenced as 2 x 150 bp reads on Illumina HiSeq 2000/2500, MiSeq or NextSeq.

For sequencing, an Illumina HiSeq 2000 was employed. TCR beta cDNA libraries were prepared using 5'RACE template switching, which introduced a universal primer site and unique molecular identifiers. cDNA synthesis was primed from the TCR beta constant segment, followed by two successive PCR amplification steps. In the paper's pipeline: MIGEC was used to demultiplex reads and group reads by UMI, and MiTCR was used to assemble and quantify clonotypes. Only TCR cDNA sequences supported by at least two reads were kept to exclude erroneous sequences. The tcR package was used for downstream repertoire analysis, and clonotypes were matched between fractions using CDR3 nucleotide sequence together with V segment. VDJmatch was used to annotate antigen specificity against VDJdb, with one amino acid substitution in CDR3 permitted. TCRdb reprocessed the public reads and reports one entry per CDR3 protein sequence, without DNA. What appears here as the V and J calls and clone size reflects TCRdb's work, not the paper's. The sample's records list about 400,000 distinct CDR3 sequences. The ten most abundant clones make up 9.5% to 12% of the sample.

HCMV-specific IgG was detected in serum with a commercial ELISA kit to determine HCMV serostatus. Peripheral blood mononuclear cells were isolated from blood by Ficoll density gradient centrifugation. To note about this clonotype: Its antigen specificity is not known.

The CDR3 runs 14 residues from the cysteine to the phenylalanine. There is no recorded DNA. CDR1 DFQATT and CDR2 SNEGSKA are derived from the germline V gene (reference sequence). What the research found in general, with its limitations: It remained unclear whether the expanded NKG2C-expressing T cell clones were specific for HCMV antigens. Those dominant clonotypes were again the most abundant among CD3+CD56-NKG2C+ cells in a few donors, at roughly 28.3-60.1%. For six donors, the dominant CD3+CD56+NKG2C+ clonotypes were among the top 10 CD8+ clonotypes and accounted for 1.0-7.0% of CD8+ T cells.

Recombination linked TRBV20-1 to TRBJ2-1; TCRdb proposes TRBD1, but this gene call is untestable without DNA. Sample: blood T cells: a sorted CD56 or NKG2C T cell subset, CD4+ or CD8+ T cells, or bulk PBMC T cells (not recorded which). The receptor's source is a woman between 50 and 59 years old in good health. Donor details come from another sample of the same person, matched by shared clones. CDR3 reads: CSAPGLGVYNEQFF.